The 21 T cell receptor beta chains below were found in one sample sequenced in a study of patients and donors after allogeneic stem cell transplantation. TCRdb redid the calling of the RT-PCR reads with MiXCR, one entry per CDR3 protein. The sample records approximately 410,000 distinct CDR3 sequences, approximately 16% being singletons. Sequencing was performed on blood, either unsorted or a sorted T cell fraction (not recorded which). Receptors were obtained from a human donor who was either an allogeneic HSCT recipient or a stem cell or donor lymphocyte infusion donor (not recorded which). It is not recorded whose cells these are; they may come from a transplant donor.

This clonotype has only a few counts. The V call is TRBV24-1, the J call TRBJ2-1; 7 positions agree with TRBD2. The V segment lost 12 bases and the J segment 7 bases; nucleotides outside the gene matches: 17. The CDR3 extends over 15 amino acids. The germline V gene encodes CDR1 KGHDR and CDR2 SFDVKD. The CDR3 DNA reads as TGTGCCTCGGGCAGGGAGGGACTGGGGGAAAATGAGCAGTTCTTC. Translation: CASGREGLGENEQFF.

This clonotype has more than one count but fewer than ten. The CDR3 DNA follows: TGTGCCAGCAGCTCCGACAGGGGGCGCGGGCAGCCCCAGCATTTT. Translating gives CASSSDRGRGQPQHF. The rearrangement uses TRBV7-2 and TRBJ1-5, with 10 bases matching TRBD1. The V gene end was trimmed by 4 bases and the J gene end by 7 bases; junction bases not matched to a gene: 7. Germline CDR1 SGHTA, CDR2 FQGNSA. CDR3 length equals 15 residues.

The chain carries TRBV6-1 and TRBJ2-4; 11 bases align to TRBD2. The V and J ends lost 6 bases and 3 bases, in that order; junction bases with no gene match: 1. The CDR3 contains 14 residues. Germline V gives CDR1 MNHNS, CDR2 SASEGT. The CDR3 is CASRTSGNKNIQYF. DNA for the CDR3: TGTGCCAGCAGGACTAGCGGGAACAAAAACATTCAGTACTTC.

The rearrangement uses TRBV10-3 and TRBJ2-7, with unresolved D. V was shortened by 6 bases and J by 0 bases, with 12 bases between the two germline ends. Germline assignment: CDR1 ENHRY and CDR2 SYGVKD. The CDR3 is 14 amino acids. The CDR3 is CAIRPGQPSYEQYF. The CDR3 nucleotides are TGTGCCATCAGACCCGGCCAGCCCTCCTACGAGCAGTACTTC.

The chain joins TRBV6-6 to TRBJ2-5; maybe TRBD1 (5 bases). V shed 6 bases and J shed 0 bases, with 8 bases lying between them. This CDR3 is 13 amino acids long. The germline V gene encodes CDR1 MNHNY and CDR2 SVGAGI (reference sequence). CDR3 DNA sequence: TGTGCCAGCAGGAACAGGAACCAAGAGACCCAGTACTTC. Translating it yields CASRNRNQETQYF.

Comment on this clonotype: One end of the junction does not line up with germline, which may come from a read error. The CDR3 reads CASSHRRGVPGELFF. The DNA for the CDR3 is TGTGCCAGCAGTCATCGGAGGGGGGTCCCCGGAGAGCTGTTTTTT. The V call is TRBV12-3 or TRBV12-4, the J call TRBJ2-2; D tentatively fits TRBD1 or TRBD2 (6 bases each). This CDR3 is built from 15 residues.

This clonotype has just a few counts. The chain couples TRBV2 to TRBJ2-4; perhaps TRBD2 as D (6 bases). CDR1 SNHLY and CDR2 FYNNEI come from the germline V gene. V lost 3 bases and J 8 bases, leaving 11 bases between the germline ends. CDR3 length: 13 amino acids. In DNA form, the CDR3 reads TGTGCCAGCAGTGACGGGGGTAGGGACATTCAGTACTTC. Translated: CASSDGGRDIQYF. The entire variable domain, with the rest obtained from reference TRBV2 and TRBJ2-4, is as follows: EPEVTQTPSHQVTQMGQEVILRCVPISNHLYFYWYRQILGQKVEFLVSFYNNEISEKSEIFDDQFSVERPDGSNFTLKIRSTKLEDSAMYFCASSDGGRDIQYFGAGTRLSVL.

Turning to this clonotype: Sequence at one end of the junction differs from germline and may be a read error. The J gene is TRBJ1-5, the V gene TRBV4-1; D may be TRBD1 (5 bases). The V gene's germline CDR1 is MGHRA and CDR2 YSYEKL. CDR3 length: 13 amino acids. The CDR3 nucleotides are TGCGCCAGCAGTTATTCCGGGGGTCAGCCCCAGCAATTT. It specifies CASSYSGGQPQQF.

The V call is TRBV5-4, the J call TRBJ1-2; no clear D gene. Trimming cost V 0 bases and J 4 bases, with 13 bases left between them. The CDR3 spans 15 residues. The V gene's germline CDR1 is SGHNT and CDR2 YYREEE (reference sequence). The CDR3 protein is CASSLEVGGIYGYTF. Written as DNA, the CDR3 is TGTGCCAGCAGCTTGGAGGTGGGCGGAATCTATGGCTACACCTTC.

This clonotype was found many times. This chain connects TRBV12-3 or TRBV12-4 to TRBJ2-1, with D unclear. The V end was cut by 7 bases, the J end by 0 bases, with 13 bases between. The CDR3 contains 15 residues. The CDR3: CASTPQTLSYNEQFF. The DNA of the CDR3 is TGTGCCAGCACCCCACAGACCCTCTCCTACAATGAGCAGTTCTTC.

In its sample, this clonotype was seen a few times. This chain joins TRBV5-6 and TRBJ2-2; D might be TRBD1 (5 bases). Trimming shortened V by 3 bases and J by 0 bases, and 12 bases separated the two germline ends. Germline CDR1 SGHDT, CDR2 YYEEEE. The CDR3 consists of 16 residues. This CDR3 is CASSSQGNPNTGELFF. In DNA, the CDR3 is TGTGCCAGCAGCTCCCAGGGCAATCCGAACACCGGGGAGCTGTTTTTT.

The sample holds a few counts of this clonotype. V and J are TRBV20-1 and TRBJ1-3, with TRBD1 as a possible D gene (5 bases). The length of the CDR3 is 14 residues. The V gene lost 5 bases and the J gene lost 4 bases, with 15 bases spanning the gap. Germline loops: CDR1 DFQATT, CDR2 SNEGSKA (reference sequence). CDR3 nucleotide sequence: TGCAGTGCTCTTTGGGACGGACGAGGAAACACCATATATTTT. It is translated as CSALWDGRGNTIYF.

This clonotype was recorded a few times. The chain carries TRBV27 and TRBJ2-3; D ambiguous. Trimming pared 1 base from V and 6 bases from J, leaving 8 bases between. CDR3 length: 13 residues. Germline V gene sequence: CDR1 MNHEY, CDR2 SMNVEV (reference sequence). The CDR3: CASSLFRMDTQYF. DNA of the CDR3: TGTGCCAGCAGTTTATTTAGGATGGATACGCAGTATTTT.

The chain is built from TRBV7-3 and TRBJ2-6; D unresolved. Germline V gives CDR1 SGHTA, CDR2 FQGTGA. With 11 bases removed from V and 1 base from J, the gap between germline ends came to 6 bases. This CDR3 is 12 amino acids long. The CDR3 nucleotides read TGTGCCTGCGGATCTGGGGCCAACGTCCTGACTTTC. This codes for CACGSGANVLTF.

This clonotype was observed a handful of times. The chain has TRBV24-1 and TRBJ2-3, with TRBD1 matching 9 bases. The CDR3 has 14 amino acids. V was clipped by 9 bases and J by 6 bases; unmatched bases: 9. Germline-derived CDR1 and CDR2 are KGHDR and SFDVKD. The CDR3 nucleotides are TGTGCCACCGACGGGGGACAGGGAGAGGATACGCAGTATTTT. Its protein product is CATDGGQGEDTQYF.

This clonotype has a count of ten or more. The rearrangement links TRBV7-9 to TRBJ2-7; 7 bases align to TRBD1. The germline V gene has CDR1 SEHNR and CDR2 FQNEAQ (reference sequence). With V trimmed by 3 bases and J by 2 bases, 7 bases remained unmatched. This CDR3 spans 15 amino acids. CDR3 DNA: TGTGCCAGCAGCTTTATAAAGACAGGGCCCTACGAGCAGTACTTC. This gives the protein CASSFIKTGPYEQYF.

This clonotype was picked up a small number of times. This chain connects TRBV2 to TRBJ2-2; D call uncertain. V was pared by 4 bases and J by 2 bases, with 8 bases between. The germline V gene encodes CDR1 SNHLY and CDR2 FYNNEI. The CDR3 contains 14 residues. DNA of the CDR3: TGTGCCAGCAGTGTCCAGAGAAACACCGGGGAGCTGTTTTTT. This translates into CASSVQRNTGELFF.

This clonotype was picked up a small number of times. The chain is built from TRBV5-1 and TRBJ2-3; D unclear. Germline V gene sequence: CDR1 SGHRS, CDR2 YFSETQ. Trimming removed 0 bases from V and 3 bases from J, with 8 bases in between. This CDR3 comprises 14 residues. CDR3 protein: CASSLDIGTDTQYF. The CDR3 coding sequence is TGCGCCAGCAGCTTGGACATCGGAACAGATACGCAGTATTTT. The full variable domain, its missing parts supplied by reference TRBV5-1 and TRBJ2-3, is KAGVTQTPRYLIKTRGQQVTLSCSPISGHRSVSWYQQTPGQGLQFLFEYFSETQRNKGNFPGRFSGRQFSNSRSEMNVSTLELGDSALYLCASSLDIGTDTQYFGPGTRLTVL.

This chain connects TRBV7-3 to TRBJ2-4, with D maybe TRBD2 (5 bases). The CDR3 contains 15 residues. CDR1 and CDR2 (germline): SGHTA, FQGTGA. Trimming shortened V by 0 bases and J by 1 base, and 7 bases separated the two germline ends. CDR3 region: CASSLTSGAKNIQYF. The DNA for the CDR3 is TGTGCCAGCAGCTTAACGTCGGGGGCCAAAAACATTCAGTACTTC.

In its sample, this clonotype was seen many times. The chain uses TRBV7-3 and TRBJ1-1; weak D call: TRBD1 (5 bases). The germline CDR1 and CDR2 sequences are SGHTA and FQGTGA. The CDR3 covers 14 residues. Between the trimmed V and J ends, which lost 5 bases and 3 bases, there was a span of 13 bases. The CDR3 reads CASSLVGGYTEAFF. As DNA, the CDR3 is TGTGCCAGCAGCCTAGTTGGGGGTTACACTGAAGCTTTCTTT. Complete variable domain (other parts from reference TRBV7-3 and TRBJ1-1): GAGVSQTPSNKVTEKGKYVELRCDPISGHTALYWYRQSLGQGPEFLIYFQGTGAADDSGLPNDRFFAVRPEGSVSTLKIQRTERGDSAVYLCASSLVGGYTEAFFGQGTRLTVV.

This clonotype was counted many times. V and J are TRBV4-2 and TRBJ2-2; D gene uncertain. CDR1 LGHNA and CDR2 YNFKEQ come from the germline V gene. V lost 1 base, J lost 2 bases, and 11 bases lay in between. The CDR3 runs to 16 residues. The CDR3 DNA sequence: TGTGCCAGCAGCCAAGCGGAGACACTAAACACCGGGGAGCTGTTTTTT. This translates into CASSQAETLNTGELFF.